This T cell receptor (beta chain) comes out of a study of OX40 agonist ivuxolimab in advanced cancers. About the research overall: Treatment of patients was with ivuxolimab, an agonistic anti-OX40 (CD134) antibody. Administration of intravenous ivuxolimab to patients occurred every 2 weeks at 0.01 to 10 mg/kg. Regarding the study as a whole: The specificity for antigen of the expanded peripheral T cells was not determined.

In the case of this clone: What it recognizes is unknown.

Only in-frame clones appear in the TCRdb table, and some are missing; sequencing was by immunoSEQ multiplex PCR. The sample shows more than 95,000 clones, under 95% of them seen only once. The CDR3 is made up of 17 amino acids. The V gene's germline CDR1 is SEHNR and CDR2 FQNEAQ (reference sequence). V shed 4 bases and J shed 3 bases, with 18 bases lying between them. The sequencing used CD4+ or CD8+ T cells sorted from blood, collected in a trial of the OX40 agonist ivuxolimab. The rearrangement uses TRBV7-9 and TRBJ1-4, with a tentative D call TRBD1 (6 bases). This receptor was taken from an adult with an advanced solid tumor such as melanoma, head and neck, liver or kidney cancer. CDR3 sequence (DNA): TGTGCCAGCAGCTCGCAAGGAACAGAGGGGGCTAATGAAAAACTGTTTTTT. Translated, it gives CASSSQGTEGANEKLFF.